This T cell receptor (beta chain) was observed in a study of blood T cell repertoires in COVID-19. Study in general: PBMCs, B-cell-depleted T cells, or T cells were the source of the cDNA or gDNA that made up the material.

Measured with immunoSEQ multiplex PCR; TCRdb has only the in-frame clones, and not every one. The data contain approximately 140,000 clones, under 90% of them seen just once; the ten biggest clones take up 2% to 3%. Sample: PBMCs or T cells enriched from blood (not recorded which). This receptor was obtained from a middle-aged man with acute COVID-19.

The CDR3 reads CTSSHLRYNEQFF. In DNA form, the CDR3 reads TGCACCAGCAGCCACCTGCGGTACAATGAGCAGTTCTTC. This chain links TRBV1 with TRBJ2-1; no check of the table's D call, TRBD2, against the DNA was made. TRBV1 has pseudogene status. The CDR3 has 13 residues.